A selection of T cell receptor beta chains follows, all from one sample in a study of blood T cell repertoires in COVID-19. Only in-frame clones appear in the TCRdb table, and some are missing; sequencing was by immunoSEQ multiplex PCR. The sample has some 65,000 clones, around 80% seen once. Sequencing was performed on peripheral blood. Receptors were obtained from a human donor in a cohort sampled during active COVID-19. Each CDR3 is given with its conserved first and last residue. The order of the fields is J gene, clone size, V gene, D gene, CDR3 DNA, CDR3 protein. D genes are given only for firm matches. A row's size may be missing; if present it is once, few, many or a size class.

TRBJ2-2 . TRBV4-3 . TGCGCCAGCAGCCAAGTTTGGATCCCAGGGGCCTACTCCGGCGGGGAGCTGTTTTTT CASSQVWIPGAYSGGELFF
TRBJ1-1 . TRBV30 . TGTGCCTGGAGTGCCGGGACAATGAACACTGAAGCTTTCTTT CAWSAGTMNTEAFF
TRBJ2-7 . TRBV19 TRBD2 TGTGCCAGTAGTATAGGGAGGACTAGCGGGAGCGCAACCTACGAGCAGTACTTC CASSIGRTSGSATYEQYF
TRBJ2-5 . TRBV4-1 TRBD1 TGCGCCAGCAGCCCACACCGAGGGGAGACAGGGGTGGGGGAGACCCAGTACTTC CASSPHRGETGVGETQYF
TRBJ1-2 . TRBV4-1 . TGCGCCAGCAGTTACGACATTAACTATGGCTACACCTTC CASSYDINYGYTF
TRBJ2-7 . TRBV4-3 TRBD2 TGCGCCAGCAGCCAAGGAATAGCGGGGGTCTACGAGCAGTACTTC CASSQGIAGVYEQYF
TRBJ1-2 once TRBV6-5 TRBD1 TGTGCCAGCAGTCACGACAGGGCTGGCTACACCTTC CASSHDRAGYTF
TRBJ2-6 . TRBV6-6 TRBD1 TGTGCCAGCAGAAGACAGGGTACTGGGGCCAACGTCCTGACTTTC CASRRQGTGANVLTF
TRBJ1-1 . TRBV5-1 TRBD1 TGCGCCAGCAGCTTGGGAACCGGGACAGGGGGCCTGGCGGTAGCTTTCTTT CASSLGTGTGGLAVAFF
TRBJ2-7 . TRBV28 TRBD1 TGTGCCTTGGGACAGGGTAACGGAAACGAGCAGTACTTC CALGQGNGNEQYF
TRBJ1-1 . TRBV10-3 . TGTGCCATCAGTGGGGGGCAGGGAATTTTGAACACTGAAGCTTTCTTT CAISGGQGILNTEAFF
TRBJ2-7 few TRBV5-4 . TGTGCCAGCAGCCCCTCGGGTGGCTACGAGCAGTACTTC CASSPSGGYEQYF
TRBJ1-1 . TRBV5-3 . TGTGCCAGAAGCTTGGACAGGATATTGAACACTGAAGCTTTCTTT CARSLDRILNTEAFF
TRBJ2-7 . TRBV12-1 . TGTGCCAGCAGCTTGTGCCAGCGGGAGGGGGAATACGAGCAGTACTTC CASSLCQREGEYEQYF
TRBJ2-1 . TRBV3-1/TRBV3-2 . TGTGCCAGCAGCCAAGATAAGATGAGCTCCTACAATGAGCAGTTCTTC CASSQDKMSSYNEQFF
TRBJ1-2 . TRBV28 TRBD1 TGTGCCAGCACCGAGATGGGACAGCTCTATGGCTACACCTTC CASTEMGQLYGYTF
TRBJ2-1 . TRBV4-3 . TGCGCCAGCAGCCCCCAGGACAGCTTCCATGAGCAGTTCTTC CASSPQDSFHEQFF
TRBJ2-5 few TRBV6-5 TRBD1 TGTGCCAGCAAACGTGACAGGGGCCAAGAGACCCAGTACTTC CASKRDRGQETQYF
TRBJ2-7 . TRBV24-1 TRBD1 TGTGCCACCAGTGATGGGGGACAGAAATACGAGCAGTACTTC CATSDGGQKYEQYF